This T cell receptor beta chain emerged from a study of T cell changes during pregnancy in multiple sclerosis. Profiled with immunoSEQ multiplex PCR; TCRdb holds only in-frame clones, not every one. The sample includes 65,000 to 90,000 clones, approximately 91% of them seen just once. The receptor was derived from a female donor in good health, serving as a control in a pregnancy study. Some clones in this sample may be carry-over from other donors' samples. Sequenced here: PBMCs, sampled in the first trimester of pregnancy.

The CDR3 DNA follows: TGCGCCAGCAGCCAACAGGGGAATATGTGGAATGGCTACACCTTC. This sequence encodes CASSQQGNMWNGYTF. V and J are TRBV4-1 and TRBJ1-2; TRBD1 is a possible D gene (6 bases). The CDR3 spans 15 residues. Looked up from germline, CDR1 is MGHRA and CDR2 is YSYEKL. Trimming left V 2 bases short and J 6 bases short, with 16 bases between.